This T cell receptor (beta chain) was sequenced in a study of CD8 T cells in Susac syndrome. Trimming left V 2 bases short and J 1 base short, with 8 bases between. CDR1 and CDR2 (germline): MRHNA, SNTAGT. The CDR3 is made up of 14 amino acids. The RNA, about 0.5 to 1 ug, was put through reverse transcription using random hexamers. TCRdb passed the immunoSEQ multiplex PCR reads through MiXCR, listing each CDR3 protein once. The repertoire consists of about 240,000 distinct CDR3 sequences, with 95% to 97% occurring once and the leading ten covering approximately 0.1%. The V gene is TRBV6-4, the J gene TRBJ1-1, with D perhaps TRBD1 (5 bases). The origin of this receptor is a human donor with Susac syndrome. Material for sequencing was CD4+ T cells from PBMCs. DNA for the CDR3: TGTGCCAGCAGTGACACGGACAAGAACACTGAAGCTTTCTTT. Its translation: CASSDTDKNTEAFF.